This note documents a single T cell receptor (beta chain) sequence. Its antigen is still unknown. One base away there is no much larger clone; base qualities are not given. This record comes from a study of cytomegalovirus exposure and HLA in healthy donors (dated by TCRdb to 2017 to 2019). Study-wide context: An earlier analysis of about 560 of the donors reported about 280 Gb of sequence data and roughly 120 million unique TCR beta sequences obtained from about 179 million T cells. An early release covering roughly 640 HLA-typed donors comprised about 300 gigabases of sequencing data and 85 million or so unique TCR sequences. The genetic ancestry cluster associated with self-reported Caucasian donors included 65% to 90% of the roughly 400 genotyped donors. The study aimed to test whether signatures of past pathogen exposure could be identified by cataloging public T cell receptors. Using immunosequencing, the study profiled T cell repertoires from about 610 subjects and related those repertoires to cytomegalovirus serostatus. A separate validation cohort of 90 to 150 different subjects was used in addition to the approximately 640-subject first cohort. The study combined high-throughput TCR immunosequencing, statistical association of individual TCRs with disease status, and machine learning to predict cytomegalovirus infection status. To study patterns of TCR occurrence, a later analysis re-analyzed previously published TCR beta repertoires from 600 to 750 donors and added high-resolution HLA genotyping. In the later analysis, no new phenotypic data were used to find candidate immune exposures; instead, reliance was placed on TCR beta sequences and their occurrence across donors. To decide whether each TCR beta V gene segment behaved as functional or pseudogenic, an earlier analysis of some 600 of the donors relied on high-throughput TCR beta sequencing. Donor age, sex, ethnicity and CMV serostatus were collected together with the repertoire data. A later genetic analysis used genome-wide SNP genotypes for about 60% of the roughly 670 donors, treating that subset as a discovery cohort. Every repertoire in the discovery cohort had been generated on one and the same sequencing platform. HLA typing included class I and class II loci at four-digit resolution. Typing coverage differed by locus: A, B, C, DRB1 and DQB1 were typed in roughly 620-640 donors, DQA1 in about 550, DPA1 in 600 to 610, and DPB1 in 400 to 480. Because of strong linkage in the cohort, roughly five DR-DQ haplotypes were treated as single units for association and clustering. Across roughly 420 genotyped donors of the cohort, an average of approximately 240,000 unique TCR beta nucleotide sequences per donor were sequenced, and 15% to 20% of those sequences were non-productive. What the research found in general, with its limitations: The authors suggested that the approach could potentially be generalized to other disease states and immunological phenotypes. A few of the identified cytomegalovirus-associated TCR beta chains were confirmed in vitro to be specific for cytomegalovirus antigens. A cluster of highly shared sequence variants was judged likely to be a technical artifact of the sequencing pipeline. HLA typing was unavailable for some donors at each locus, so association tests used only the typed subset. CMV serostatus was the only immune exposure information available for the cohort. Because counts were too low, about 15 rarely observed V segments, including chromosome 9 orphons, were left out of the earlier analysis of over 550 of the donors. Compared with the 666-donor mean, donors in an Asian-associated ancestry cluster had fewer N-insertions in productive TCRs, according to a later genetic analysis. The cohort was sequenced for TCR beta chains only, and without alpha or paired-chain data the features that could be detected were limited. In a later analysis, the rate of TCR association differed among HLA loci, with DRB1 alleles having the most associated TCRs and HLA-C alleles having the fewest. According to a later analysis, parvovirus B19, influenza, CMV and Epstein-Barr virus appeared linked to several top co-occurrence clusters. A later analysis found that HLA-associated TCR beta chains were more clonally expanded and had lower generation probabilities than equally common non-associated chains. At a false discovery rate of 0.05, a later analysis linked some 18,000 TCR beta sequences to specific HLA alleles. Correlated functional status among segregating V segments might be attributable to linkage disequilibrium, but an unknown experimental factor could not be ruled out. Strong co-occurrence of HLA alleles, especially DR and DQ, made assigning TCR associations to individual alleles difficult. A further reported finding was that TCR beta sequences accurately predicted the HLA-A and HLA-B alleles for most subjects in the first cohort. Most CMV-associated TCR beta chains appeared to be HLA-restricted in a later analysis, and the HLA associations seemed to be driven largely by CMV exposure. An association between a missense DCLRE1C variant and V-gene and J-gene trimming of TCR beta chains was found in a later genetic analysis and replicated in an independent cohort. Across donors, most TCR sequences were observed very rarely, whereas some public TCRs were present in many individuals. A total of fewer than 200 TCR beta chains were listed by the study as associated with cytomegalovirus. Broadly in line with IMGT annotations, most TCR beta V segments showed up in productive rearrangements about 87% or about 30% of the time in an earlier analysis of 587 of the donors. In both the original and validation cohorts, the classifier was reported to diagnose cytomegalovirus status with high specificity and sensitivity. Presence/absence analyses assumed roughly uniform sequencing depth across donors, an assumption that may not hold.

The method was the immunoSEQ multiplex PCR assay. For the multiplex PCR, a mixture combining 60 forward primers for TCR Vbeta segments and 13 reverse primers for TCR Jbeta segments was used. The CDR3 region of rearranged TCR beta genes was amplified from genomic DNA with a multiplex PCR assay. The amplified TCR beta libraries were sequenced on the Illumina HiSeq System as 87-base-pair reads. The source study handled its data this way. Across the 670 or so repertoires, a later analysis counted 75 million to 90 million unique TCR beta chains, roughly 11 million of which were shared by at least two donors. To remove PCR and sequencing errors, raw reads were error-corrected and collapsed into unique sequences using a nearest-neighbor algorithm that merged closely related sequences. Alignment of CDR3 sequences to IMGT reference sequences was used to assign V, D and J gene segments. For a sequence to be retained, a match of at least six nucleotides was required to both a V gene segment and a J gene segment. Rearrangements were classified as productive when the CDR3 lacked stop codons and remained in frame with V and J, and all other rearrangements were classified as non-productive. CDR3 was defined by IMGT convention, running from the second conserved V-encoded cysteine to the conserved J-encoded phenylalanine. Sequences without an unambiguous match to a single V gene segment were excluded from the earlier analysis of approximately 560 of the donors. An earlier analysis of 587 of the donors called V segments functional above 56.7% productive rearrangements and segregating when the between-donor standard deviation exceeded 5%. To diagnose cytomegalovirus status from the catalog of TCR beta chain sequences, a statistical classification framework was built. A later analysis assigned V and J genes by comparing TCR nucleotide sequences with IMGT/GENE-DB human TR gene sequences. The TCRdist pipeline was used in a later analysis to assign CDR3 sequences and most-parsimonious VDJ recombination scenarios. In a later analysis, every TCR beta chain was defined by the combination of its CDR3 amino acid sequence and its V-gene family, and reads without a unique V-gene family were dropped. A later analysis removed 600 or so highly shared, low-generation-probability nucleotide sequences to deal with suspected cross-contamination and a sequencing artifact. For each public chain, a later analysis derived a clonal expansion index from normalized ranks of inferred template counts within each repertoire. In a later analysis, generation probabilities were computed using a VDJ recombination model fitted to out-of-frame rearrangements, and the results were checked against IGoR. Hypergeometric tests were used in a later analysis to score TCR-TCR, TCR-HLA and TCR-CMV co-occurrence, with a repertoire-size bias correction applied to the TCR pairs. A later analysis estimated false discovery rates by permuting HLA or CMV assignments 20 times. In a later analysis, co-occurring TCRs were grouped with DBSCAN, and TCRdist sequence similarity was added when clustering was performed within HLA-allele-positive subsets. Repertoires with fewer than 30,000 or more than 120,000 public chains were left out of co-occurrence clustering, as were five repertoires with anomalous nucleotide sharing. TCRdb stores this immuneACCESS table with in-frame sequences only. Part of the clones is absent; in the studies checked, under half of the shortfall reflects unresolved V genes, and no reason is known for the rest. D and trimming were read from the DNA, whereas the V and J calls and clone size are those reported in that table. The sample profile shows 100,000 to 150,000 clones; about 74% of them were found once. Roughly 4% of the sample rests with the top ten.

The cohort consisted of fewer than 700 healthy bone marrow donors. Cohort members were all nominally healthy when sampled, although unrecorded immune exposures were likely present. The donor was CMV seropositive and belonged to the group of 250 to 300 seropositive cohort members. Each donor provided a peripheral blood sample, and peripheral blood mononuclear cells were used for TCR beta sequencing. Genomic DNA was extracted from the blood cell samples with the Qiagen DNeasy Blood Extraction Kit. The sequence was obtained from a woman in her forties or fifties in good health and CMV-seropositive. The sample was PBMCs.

The DNA reads TGTGCCAGCAGTACTAGACAGGGGTCCTACGAGCAGTACTTC. The encoded protein is CASSTRQGSYEQYF. The chain employs TRBV6-6 and TRBJ2-7, with 8 bases in between that match TRBD1. Taken from cysteine to phenylalanine, the CDR3 has 14 residues. Only the CDR3 part of the read is kept: 42 bases, read in frame from the first base. The germline V gene (reference sequence) provides CDR1 MNHNY and CDR2 SVGAGI. V is cut back by 5 bases and J by 1 base, with 4 bases in the junction unmatched.